Below, 18 T cell receptor beta chains from the same sample are listed, as sequenced in a study of blood T cell repertoires in COVID-19. Using immunoSEQ multiplex PCR, the repertoire was profiled, and TCRdb retains in-frame clones only, with some absent. This sample has 140,000 to 150,000 clones; 80% occur once, and the top ten carry around 3.4%. Sample: peripheral blood. The source of these receptors is a man between 70 and 80 years old who had recovered from COVID-19.

The rearrangement uses TRBV19 and TRBJ2-6, with D unclear. The CDR3 contains 15 residues. CDR1 is LNHDA, CDR2 SQIVND, per germline (reference sequence). V lost 3 bases, J lost 4 bases, and 10 bases lay in between. CDR3: CASSIPTYGANVLTF. As DNA, the CDR3 is TGTGCCAGTAGTATCCCGACATACGGGGCCAACGTCCTGACTTTC.

This chain connects TRBV11-2 to TRBJ2-1, with 9 bases fitting TRBD2. Germline CDR1 reads SGHAT; CDR2 reads FQNNGV. Trimming at V came to 5 bases and at J to 4 bases, leaving 9 bases not matched to a gene. The CDR3 has 16 amino acids. In DNA, the CDR3 is TGTGCCAGCAGCCCGACCGAGACTAGCGGATACAATGAGCAGTTCTTC. It is translated as CASSPTETSGYNEQFF.

The chain recombines TRBV10-3 with TRBJ1-1; no definite D call. The germline V gene encodes CDR1 ENHRY and CDR2 SYGVKD. V gave up 10 bases and J gave up 1 base, with 10 bases separating them. This CDR3 is built from 12 residues. CDR3 DNA: TGTGCCACTAGGCGCGAGAACACTGAAGCTTTCTTT. This sequence encodes CATRRENTEAFF.

This chain joins TRBV15 and TRBJ2-5, with D possibly TRBD1 on 6 matching bases. The CDR3 is 14 amino acids. Deletions cut 0 bases from V and 2 bases from J, with 7 bases between. CDR1 LNHNV and CDR2 YYDKDF come from the germline V gene (reference sequence). This CDR3 reads CATSRDGQQETQYF. As DNA, the CDR3 is TGTGCCACCAGCAGAGATGGACAGCAAGAGACCCAGTACTTC.

The J gene is TRBJ1-2, the V gene TRBV19; D is uncertain. In germline, CDR1 is LNHDA, CDR2 SQIVND (reference sequence). The CDR3 extends over 15 amino acids. With 6 bases removed from V and 7 bases from J, the gap between germline ends came to 21 bases. As DNA, the CDR3 is TGTGCCAGTAGATCCAGCGGCGGTAGATCCGGTGGCTACACCTTC. Its translation is CASRSSGGRSGGYTF.

The genes are TRBV2 and TRBJ1-5; D call uncertain. The CDR3 has 14 residues. The V end was cut by 5 bases, the J end by 0 bases, with 8 bases between. Germline V gene lookup returns CDR1 SNHLY and CDR2 FYNNEI. The CDR3 nucleotides read TGTGCCAGCAGTACTGCGGGTAGCAATCAGCCCCAGCATTTT. Its protein is CASSTAGSNQPQHF.

This clone occurred once. The chain is built from TRBV5-4 and TRBJ2-1; TRBD2 matches at 10 bases. Per the germline V gene, CDR1 is SGHNT and CDR2 is YYREEE (reference sequence). The ends lost 4 bases at V and 9 bases at J; junction bases unmatched: 19. The length of the CDR3 is 18 residues. The CDR3: CASSHDGTALAGVGEQFF. DNA for the CDR3: TGTGCCAGCAGCCACGATGGGACAGCTCTAGCGGGAGTCGGTGAGCAGTTCTTC. Full variable domain (outside the CDR3, taken from reference TRBV5-4 and TRBJ2-1): ETGVTQSPTHLIKTRGQQVTLRCSSQSGHNTVSWYQQALGQGPQFIFQYYREEENGRGNFPPRFSGLQFPNYSSELNVNALELDDSALYLCASSHDGTALAGVGEQFFGPGTRLTVL.

This clone appeared once. V and J are TRBV27 and TRBJ2-7, with 13 bases identical to TRBD2. The length of the CDR3 is 15 residues. Trimming removed 7 bases from V and 7 bases from J; junction bases left unmatched: 10. Germline V lookup: CDR1 MNHEY, CDR2 SMNVEV (reference sequence). CDR3 residues: CASTPGLAGASEQYF. In DNA, the CDR3 is TGTGCCAGCACCCCCGGACTAGCGGGAGCTTCAGAGCAGTACTTC.

The chain's CDR3 is CASSWIGTGGGEQFF. The CDR3 bases are TGTGCCAGCAGTTGGATAGGGACAGGGGGCGGTGAGCAGTTCTTC. The chain is built from TRBV6-5 and TRBJ2-1, with TRBD1 identical over 12 bases. The CDR3 is 15 residues long. J lost 9 bases, V lost 4 bases, and 7 bases had no gene match. CDR1 is MNHEY, CDR2 SVGAGI, per germline.

The chain combines TRBV7-6 with TRBJ2-1; 8 nucleotides agree with TRBD2. The CDR3 sequence is 17 residues long. The germline CDR1 and CDR2 sequences are SGHVS and FNYEAQ. The V gene end was trimmed by 4 bases and the J gene end by 7 bases; junction bases not matched to a gene: 15. The CDR3 nucleotides are TGTGCCAGCAGCTCCGAAACTGGGACTAGAGGGTGGAATGAGCAGTTCTTC. Protein sequence: CASSSETGTRGWNEQFF.

J is TRBJ2-3 and V is TRBV7-9; unclear D gene. The germline V and J ends were trimmed by 2 bases and 6 bases, with 12 bases remaining between them. Germline CDR1 is SEHNR and CDR2 is FQNEAQ (reference sequence). CDR3 length: 14 residues. The CDR3 reads CASSLKSSKDTQYF. The CDR3 coding sequence is TGTGCCAGCAGCTTAAAATCTTCTAAGGATACGCAGTATTTT.

This sequence joins TRBV5-6 and TRBJ2-7, with a weak D call TRBD1 (5 bases). The V end was cut by 1 base, the J end by 0 bases, with 11 bases between. Germline V CDR1 and CDR2: SGHDT, YYEEEE. The CDR3 is made up of 15 amino acids. This CDR3 is CASSLQGRSSYEQYF. As DNA, the CDR3 is TGTGCCAGCAGCTTGCAGGGCAGGAGCTCCTACGAGCAGTACTTC. The full variable domain, in which reference TRBV5-6 and TRBJ2-7 provide the parts outside the CDR3, is DAGVTQSPTHLIKTRGQQVTLRCSPKSGHDTVSWYQQALGQGPQFIFQYYEEEERQRGNFPDRFSGHQFPNYSSELNVNALLLGDSALYLCASSLQGRSSYEQYFGPGTRLTVT.

This clone has more than one count but fewer than ten. The rearrangement uses TRBV11-2 and TRBJ2-1; possibly TRBD2 for D (6 bases). The V and J ends lost 8 bases and 10 bases respectively, with 24 bases between them. CDR1 is SGHAT and CDR2 is FQNNGV in the germline V gene. CDR3 length: 15 amino acids. This CDR3 reads CASQHWLGEEGEQFF. The CDR3, as DNA: TGTGCCAGCCAGCACTGGCTAGGAGAGGAGGGCGAGCAGTTCTTC.

The gene calls are TRBV21-1 and TRBJ2-7; the D call in the table, TRBD1, was not verified against the DNA. TRBV21-1 is a pseudogene locus. CDR3 size: 15 residues. This chain's CDR3 is CASSKGDRGVNEQYF. CDR3 in DNA: TGTGCCAGCAGCAAAGGTGACAGGGGGGTCAACGAGCAGTACTTC.

The chain couples TRBV5-1 to TRBJ2-3; possibly TRBD1 for D (6 bases). Trimming shortened V by 0 bases and J by 8 bases, and 16 bases separated the two germline ends. CDR1 and CDR2 (germline): SGHRS, YFSETQ. CDR3 length: 15 residues. For the CDR3, the DNA is TGCGCCAGCAGCTTGGCCGTGGGGGCCTTGAGTACGCAGTATTTT. Translated, it gives CASSLAVGALSTQYF.

The chain is built from TRBV3-1 (or the pseudogene TRBV3-2) and TRBJ2-3, with a possible D match to TRBD2 (6 bases). The CDR3 sequence is 15 residues long. CDR1 is LGHDT, CDR2 YNNKEL, per germline (reference sequence). V lost 0 bases and J 0 bases, leaving 7 bases between the germline ends. In nucleotides, the CDR3 is TGTGCCAGCAGCCAAGACGGGGGTAGCACAGATACGCAGTATTTT. It yields the protein CASSQDGGSTDTQYF.

The chain recombines TRBV7-9 with TRBJ1-2, with D tentatively TRBD1 (5 bases). V lost 5 bases and J lost 6, with 13 bases in between. The CDR3 loop spans 13 amino acids. The germline gives CDR1 SEHNR, CDR2 FQNEAQ (reference sequence). CDR3 coding DNA: TGTGCCAGCAGCCGCAGGGCGATTCATGGCTACACCTTC. Amino acid sequence: CASSRRAIHGYTF.

The chain employs TRBV5-1 and TRBJ2-3; 7 nucleotides line up with TRBD1. The J segment lost 3 bases and the V segment lost 5 bases, leaving 9 bases of the junction unmatched. The V gene's germline CDR1 is SGHRS and CDR2 YFSETQ. This CDR3 is 15 amino acids long. The CDR3 here is CASRAGGTATDTQYF. The CDR3 bases are TGCGCCAGCAGGGCAGGGGGAACGGCAACAGATACGCAGTATTTT.